The T cell receptor (beta chain) under discussion was sequenced for a study of identical twins. Study-level findings and limits: A partial confounding effect on zero-insertion analyses could come from invariant MAIT and iNKT cells. Abundant beta clonotypes from cord blood bore fewer insertions; memory repertoires lacked this pattern. Less excess twin sharing appeared in beta out-of-frame sequences.

TCRdb passed the 5' RACE reads through MiXCR, listing each CDR3 protein once. The data show around 1.7 million distinct CDR3 sequences, with around 33% seen just once and more than 0.25% held by the top ten. Only a few counts were recorded for this clonotype. Antigen specificity is unknown. CDR1 SGHTA and CDR2 FQGNSA come from the germline V gene. There are 13 residues in the CDR3. The V and J ends lost 4 bases and 0 bases respectively, with 6 bases between them. Sequencing used cord blood. This chain links TRBV7-2 with TRBJ2-5; D unresolved. The receptor's source is a newborn girl in good health. CDR3 sequence: CASSSMYQETQYF. The CDR3, as DNA: TGTGCCAGCAGCTCGATGTACCAAGAGACCCAGTACTTC.